The table lists the clone carrying this TCR beta chain with a count of one. Antigen unknown. Reverse transcription of roughly 0.45 to 1 ug RNA was carried out with random hexamers. The TCR beta CDR3 was amplified by immunoSEQ multiplex PCR across 54 Vbeta, 13 Jbeta. TCRdb re-called the immunoSEQ multiplex PCR reads through MiXCR, storing one row per CDR3 protein. The sample yields approximately 150,000 distinct CDR3 sequences, 94% seen once. This entry belongs to a study of CD8 T cells in Susac syndrome. Study-level results: By the study's own acknowledgment, its TCR sequencing and HLA analysis included relatively few individuals.

Trimming removed 0 bases from V and 4 bases from J, with 8 bases in between. CDR1 is SGDLS, CDR2 YYNGEE, per germline. The CDR3 spans 14 residues. Sequencing of TCR beta drew on CD8+ and CD4+ T cells from blood. Healthy donors served as age- and sex-matched controls. This clonotype originated in a human donor in good health. Sequenced material: CD4+ T cells from PBMCs. V gene TRBV9 combines with J gene TRBJ1-3, with D hard to call. The CDR3 loop is CASSVGTGGNTIYF. CDR3 DNA sequence: TGTGCCAGCAGCGTAGGTACCGGGGGAAACACCATATATTTT.